Reported below is one TCR beta chain. Its antigen is undetermined. The data were obtained in a study of regulatory T cells in long-lasting Graves disease. Study-wide context: Treatment with antithyroid drugs for over 5 years, together with positive TSH receptor antibodies, meant persistent Graves' disease. Study-wide results and caveats: There were preferences for TRBV28, TRBJ1-2 and TRBJ2-5 in persistent disease.

Time point noted: persistent/refractory GD, antithyroid drugs over 5 years with positive TRAb. With RNA extracted from PBMCs as input, the TCR library was made. With EDTA tubes as the receptacles, about 9.2 milliliters of peripheral blood were drawn. Investigators prepared the TCR beta libraries by applying iRepertoire HTBI primers and Arm-PCR of CDR3 regions. From the multiplex PCR reads, TCRdb called clonotypes with MiXCR, one entry per CDR3 protein. This table holds 400,000 to 500,000 distinct CDR3 sequences, roughly 20% found once. V lost 6 bases and J lost 6, with 18 bases in between. Per the germline V gene, CDR1 is MDHEN and CDR2 is SYDVKM. This CDR3 comprises 15 residues.

The chain carries TRBV28 and TRBJ2-4; unclear D gene. Sequencing used peripheral blood mononuclear cells (PBMCs), obtained when the disease was refractory, from a patient treated with antithyroid drugs. This TCR came from a female donor with Graves disease. This CDR3 is CASRDAGQTGNIQYF. In nucleotides, the CDR3 is TGTGCCAGCAGAGACGCCGGGCAAACCGGAAACATTCAGTACTTC.